This T cell receptor beta chain originates from a study of PD-1 blockade in classical Hodgkin lymphoma. General observations from the study: The origin of the repertoire differences remains undefined, with disease activity or prior therapy as possible causes.

Time point described: newly diagnosed, previously untreated cHL patient sample. Comparison PBMCs came from previously untreated, newly diagnosed classical Hodgkin lymphoma patients. Measured with immunoSEQ multiplex PCR; TCRdb has only the in-frame clones, and not every one. The table has about 30,000 clones, roughly 90% seen once. Deletions cut 0 bases from V and 6 bases from J, with 8 bases between. CDR3 length: 13 amino acids. The germline gives CDR1 MNHNY, CDR2 SVGAGI (reference sequence). On this clone itself: Its target is not known.

The TCR comes from a human donor with classical Hodgkin lymphoma. The sample taken for sequencing was peripheral blood mononuclear cells (PBMCs). The chain combines TRBV6-6 with TRBJ1-2; D call uncertain. The CDR3 DNA sequence: TGTGCCAGCAGTTACTCGGTCGGGAATGGCTACACCTTC. Amino acid sequence: CASSYSVGNGYTF.